A selection of T cell receptor beta chains follows, all from one sample in a study of shared clonotypes between healthy human individuals. Clones were read by immunoSEQ multiplex PCR, and TCRdb kept only the in-frame ones, dropping some. The sample lists hundreds of thousands of clones; around three quarters were seen once. Sequenced input: memory CD4+ T cells sorted from blood. The receptors were sampled from a woman in her thirties in good health. CDR3s include the opening cysteine and the closing phenylalanine or tryptophan. The order of the fields is D gene, clone size, V gene, J gene, CDR3 DNA, CDR3 protein. The D gene is left open where the match is weak. The size entry is marked missing in some rows and otherwise reads once, few, many or a size class.

-,-,TRBV11-2,TRBJ2-5,TGTGCCAGCAGCCCAGTCGAGTTTGCTGAGACCCAGTACTTC,CASSPVEFAETQYF
-,-,TRBV14,TRBJ2-7,TGTGCCAGCAGCCCGCTGAGGGGGAATTCCTACGAGCAGTACTTC,CASSPLRGNSYEQYF
-,-,TRBV27,TRBJ1-5,TGTGCCAGCAGTTTAATCGGTATGGGTCAGCCCCAGCATTTT,CASSLIGMGQPQHF
TRBD2,-,TRBV5-1,TRBJ2-5,TGCGCCAGCAGCTTGGCGGGGGGAGTTGGCGAGACCCAGTACTTC,CASSLAGGVGETQYF
-,-,TRBV28,TRBJ2-7,TGTGCCAGCAGTTTATCCTCCTACGAGCAGTACTTC,CASSLSSYEQYF
-,-,TRBV27,TRBJ2-7,TGTGCCAGCAAATCAGACTACGAGCAGTACTTC,CASKSDYEQYF
TRBD2,-,TRBV5-1,TRBJ2-2,TGCGCCAGCAGCTTGGCCTTGACTAGCGGAGAAACCGGGGAGCTGTTTTTT,CASSLALTSGETGELFF
-,-,TRBV5-1,TRBJ2-2,TGCGCCAGCAGCTTGGGGGCGGGAACCACCGGGGAGCTGTTTTTT,CASSLGAGTTGELFF
-,-,TRBV21-1,TRBJ2-7,TGTGCCAGCAGCACTCCCCCGAGGGACTACGAGCAGTACTTC,CASSTPPRDYEQYF
-,-,TRBV5-1,TRBJ2-5,TGCGCCAGCAGATTCGGCCGGGAACCAATGAGGGAGACCCAGTACTTC,CASRFGREPMRETQYF
-,few,TRBV2,TRBJ2-3,TGTGCCAGCAGTGAAGGGCTCTCGAGGGCAGATACGCAGTATTTT,CASSEGLSRADTQYF
TRBD1,-,TRBV5-1,TRBJ1-6,TGCGCCAGCAGCTGGGAACAGGGGGCGCCGAATTCACCCCTCCACTTT,CASSWEQGAPNSPLHF
-,once,TRBV28,TRBJ2-1,TGTGCCAGCAATCGGGGGTGGGGAAACAATGAGCAGTTCTTC,CASNRGWGNNEQFF
-,-,TRBV5-1,TRBJ2-2,TGCGCCAGCAGCTTTAGGGGGGCCCAAAACTTGAACACCGGGGAGCTGTTTTTT,CASSFRGAQNLNTGELFF
-,few,TRBV4-2,TRBJ1-1,TGTGCCAGCAGCGCCACAGCAACCGGGGACACTGAAGCTTTCTTT,CASSATATGDTEAFF
-,many,TRBV25-1,TRBJ2-3,TGTGCCAGCAGTGAAGGGGGCAGGGGAGACACAGATACGCAGTATTTT,CASSEGGRGDTDTQYF